Below, 2 T cell receptor beta chains from the same sample are listed, as sequenced in a study of early T cells in non-severe SARS-CoV-2 infection. TCRdb re-called the 5' RACE reads with MiXCR, one entry per CDR3 protein. Found here are roughly 97,000 distinct CDR3 sequences, 9.5% to 12% of them singletons; the top ten hold roughly 5%. Sample: whole blood, taken at baseline. The receptors derive from an adult who was a healthcare worker with PCR-confirmed SARS-CoV-2 infection or an uninfected control (not recorded which).

This clonotype showed up many times. V and J are TRBV20-1 and TRBJ1-2, with 10 bases aligning to TRBD1. J lost 4 bases, V lost 6 bases, and 11 bases had no gene match. CDR1 DFQATT and CDR2 SNEGSKA come from the germline V gene (reference sequence). CDR3 length equals 15 residues. CDR3 loop: CSAERQGASGYGYTF. The CDR3 nucleotides read TGCAGTGCGGAACGACAGGGGGCGTCAGGCTATGGCTACACCTTC.

This rearrangement joins TRBV6-5 to TRBJ1-2; TRBD1 is a possible D gene (6 bases). The CDR3 is made up of 12 amino acids. Germline values: CDR1 MNHEY, CDR2 SVGAGI. V was pared by 6 bases and J by 10 bases, with 15 bases between. The CDR3 spells CASSDRDTYYTF. In DNA, the CDR3 is TGTGCCAGCAGCGATAGGGACACCTACTACACCTTC.